This TCR beta chain was sequenced during a study of T cell responses to AZD1222 COVID-19 vaccine. Some clones are missing from TCRdb's copy, which holds only in-frame ones; the method was immunoSEQ multiplex PCR. In the table there are about 97,000 clones, approximately 90% of which are singletons. Per the germline V gene, CDR1 is SGHTA and CDR2 is FQGTGA. The CDR3 loop spans 18 amino acids. After removal of 2 bases from V and 6 bases from J, the junction contained 14 bases not matched to a gene. This clonotype originated in an adult in good health. Here the sequenced sample was peripheral blood, taken on day 0 of AZD1222 vaccination. The chain combines TRBV7-3 with TRBJ2-1; 9 bases are a match to TRBD2. CDR3: CASSLRVAGGPISNEQFF. The CDR3 DNA reads TGTGCCAGCAGCTTACGGGTCGCGGGAGGGCCGATTAGCAATGAGCAGTTCTTC.